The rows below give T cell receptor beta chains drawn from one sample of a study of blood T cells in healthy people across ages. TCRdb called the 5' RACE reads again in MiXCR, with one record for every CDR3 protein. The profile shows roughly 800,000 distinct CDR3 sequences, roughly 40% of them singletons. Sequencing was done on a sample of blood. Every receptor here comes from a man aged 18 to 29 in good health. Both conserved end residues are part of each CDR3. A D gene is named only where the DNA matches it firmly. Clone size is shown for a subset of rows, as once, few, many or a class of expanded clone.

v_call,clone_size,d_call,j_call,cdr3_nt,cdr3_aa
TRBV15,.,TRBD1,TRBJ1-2,TGTGCCACCAGCAGAGTAAGGGACAGGGGGCGCGACTATGGCTACACCTTC,CATSRVRDRGRDYGYTF
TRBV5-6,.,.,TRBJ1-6,TGTGCCAGCAGCTTGTACGGACAATCCAACTCACCCCTCCACTTT,CASSLYGQSNSPLHF
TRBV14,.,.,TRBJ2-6,TGTGCCAGCAGCCAGCCCCCTAACTCTGGGGCCAACGTCCTGACTTTC,CASSQPPNSGANVLTF
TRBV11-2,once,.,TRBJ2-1,TGTGTCAGCAGCCTAGACCGGGGGACCTACAATGAGCAGTTCTTC,CVSSLDRGTYNEQFF
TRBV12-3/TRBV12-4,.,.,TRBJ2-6,TGTGCCAGCACCCTAGGGGACTCTGGGGTCAACGTCCTGACTTTC,CASTLGDSGVNVLTF
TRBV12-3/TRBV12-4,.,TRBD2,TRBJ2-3,TGTGCCAGCAGCCCCGGGACTAGCGGGGGCCTAGGAGGAGATACGCAGTATTTT,CASSPGTSGGLGGDTQYF
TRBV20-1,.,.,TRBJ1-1,TGCAGTGCTAGAGATGGGGCAGGCAAAGCTTTCTTT,CSARDGAGKAFF
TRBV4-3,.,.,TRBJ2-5,TGCGCCAGCTGCCAAGGTCTTCAGGGGAATGAGCAGTACTTC,CASCQGLQGNEQYF
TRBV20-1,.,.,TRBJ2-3,TGCAGTGCTACAGAGCCCGGGGGGCGTAGAGATACGCAGTATTTT,CSATEPGGRRDTQYF
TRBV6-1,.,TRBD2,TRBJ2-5,TGTGCCAGCAGTGAAGTGGCCGGGAGGAAGACCCAGTACTTC,CASSEVAGRKTQYF
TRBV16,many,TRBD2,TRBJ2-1,TGTGCCAGCAGCCAGGGCGGGGGGAATGAGCAGTTCTTC,CASSQGGGNEQFF
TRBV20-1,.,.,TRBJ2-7,TGCAGTGCTAACACAGGGTCCTACGAGCAGTACTTC,CSANTGSYEQYF
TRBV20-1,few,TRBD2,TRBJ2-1,TGCAGTGCTAGAGTCCCCCTAGCGGACAATGAGCAGTTCTTC,CSARVPLADNEQFF
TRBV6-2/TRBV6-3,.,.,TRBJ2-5,TGTGCCAGCAGTTATAACTTCGAGACCCAGTACTTC,CASSYNFETQYF
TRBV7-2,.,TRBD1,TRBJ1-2,TGTGCCAGCAGCCCCCAACAGGGGCTGGTTGGCTACACCTTC,CASSPQQGLVGYTF
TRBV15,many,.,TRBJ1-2,TGTGCCACCAGCAGAGATCTCATACCCGGACGGTATGGCTACACCTTC,CATSRDLIPGRYGYTF
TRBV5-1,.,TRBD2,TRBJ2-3,TGCGCCAGCAGCTCACTAGCGGGGGACGCAGATACGCAGTATTTT,CASSSLAGDADTQYF
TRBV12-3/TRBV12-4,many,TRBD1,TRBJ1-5,TGTGCCAGCAGCCCGACAGGGGGCTTGGATCAGCCCCAGCATTTT,CASSPTGGLDQPQHF
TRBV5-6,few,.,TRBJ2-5,TGTGCCAGCAGCCGAGGTGTAGGGGTAAGGGTTCAGTACTTC,CASSRGVGVRVQYF
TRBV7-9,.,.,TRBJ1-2,TGTGCCAGCAGCTTGGCCCTCTATGGCTACAACTTC,CASSLALYGYNF
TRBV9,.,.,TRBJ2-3,TGTGCCAGCAGCGTAATAGGGGCCCCAACTTCAGATACGCAGTATTTT,CASSVIGAPTSDTQYF
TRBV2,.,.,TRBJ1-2,TGTGCCAGCGGAGTACAGGGTTTTTTCGACTATGGCTACACCTTC,CASGVQGFFDYGYTF
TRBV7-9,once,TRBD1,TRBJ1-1,TGTGTCAGCAGCCCCCCGACAGGGGTCGGTACTGAAGCTTTCTTT,CVSSPPTGVGTEAFF
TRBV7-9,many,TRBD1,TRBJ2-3,TGTGCCAGCAGCTTGGACAGGGCCCGCACAGATACGCAGTATTTT,CASSLDRARTDTQYF
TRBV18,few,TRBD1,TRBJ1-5,TGTGCCAGCTCACCAAAGGTGCTGGGACAGGGGGGTCAGCCCCAGCATTTT,CASSPKVLGQGGQPQHF
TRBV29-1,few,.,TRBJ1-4,TGCAGCGTCCAAGAGGGACCCAGGGGTGAAAAACTGTTTTTT,CSVQEGPRGEKLFF
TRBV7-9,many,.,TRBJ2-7,TGTGCCAGCAGCTCCCGGGACACATCCTCGGGGGAGCAGTACTTC,CASSSRDTSSGEQYF
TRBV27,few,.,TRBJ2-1,TGTGCCAGTCGACTAGGAAGCTCCTACAATGAGCAGTTCTTC,CASRLGSSYNEQFF
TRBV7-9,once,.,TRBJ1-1,TGTGCCAGCAGCTTAGGGGCAGAGATACTTAACACTGAAGCTTTCTTT,CASSLGAEILNTEAFF
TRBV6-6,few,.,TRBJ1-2,TGTGCCAGCAGTTACGGGGCAGCCCTAGGCTACACCTTC,CASSYGAALGYTF
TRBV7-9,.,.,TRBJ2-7,TGTGCCAGCAGCGACAGGGAGGACTACGAGCAGTACTTC,CASSDREDYEQYF
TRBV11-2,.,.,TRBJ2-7,TGTGCCAGCAGTTATAACGACCGGAACTATTACAATGAGCAGTACTTC,CASSYNDRNYYNEQYF
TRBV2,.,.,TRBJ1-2,TGTGCCACGGCACGATCGAACTATGGCTACACCTTC,CATARSNYGYTF
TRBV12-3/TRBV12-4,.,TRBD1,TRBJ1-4,TGTGCCAGCAGTTTAAGCGAGGGGGCCGATAATGAAAAACTGTTTTTT,CASSLSEGADNEKLFF
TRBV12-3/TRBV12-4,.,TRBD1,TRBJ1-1,TGTGCCAGCACCACAGGGGTCCCGACTGAAGCTTTCTTT,CASTTGVPTEAFF
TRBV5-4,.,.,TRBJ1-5,TGTGCCAGCAGCTTGGATCCGGGGGGGTCCCAGCATTTT,CASSLDPGGSQHF
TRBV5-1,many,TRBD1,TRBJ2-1,TGCGCCAGCAGCCCTGGACAGGGCTCCAATGAGCAGTTCTTC,CASSPGQGSNEQFF
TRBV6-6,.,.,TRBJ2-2,TGTGCCAGCACCCGCGAGGGAGGGGGGTCCACCGGGGAGCTGTTTTTT,CASTREGGGSTGELFF
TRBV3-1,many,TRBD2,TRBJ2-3,TGTGCCAGCAGCCAAGGGACTAGCGGAGTAACAGATACGCAGTATTTT,CASSQGTSGVTDTQYF
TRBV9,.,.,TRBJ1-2,TGTGCCAGCAGCGTAGGGAGAAGGAGCCTCAACTATGGCTACACCTTC,CASSVGRRSLNYGYTF
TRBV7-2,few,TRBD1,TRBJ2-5,TGTGCCAGCAGCTTATATCGGGACAGGGTACGAGAGACCCAGTACTTC,CASSLYRDRVRETQYF